The next 19 T cell receptor beta chains were all read from a single sample in a study of prognosis after radiotherapy for stage I lung cancer. The genomic DNA TCR beta CDR3 region underwent two rounds of multiplex PCR. Round one of PCR was performed, and it used primers specific to each TRBV and TRBJ gene. Each CDR3 protein gets one entry after TCRdb re-called the multiplex PCR reads with MiXCR. This sample has 13,000 to 15,000 distinct CDR3 sequences, with around 56% found just once. Material: PBMCs, obtained before or after stereotactic body radiation therapy (not recorded which). The receptors were sampled from a donor over 45 with non-small cell lung cancer.

This clonotype occurred once. A far larger clone is off by one base, so a read error is likely. This chain uses TRBV6-9 with TRBJ1-2; TRBD1 might be the D (5 bases). CDR1 MNHGY and CDR2 SVAAGI come from the germline V gene. This CDR3 has 13 residues. With 6 bases removed from V and 4 bases from J, the gap between germline ends came to 12 bases. CDR3 coding DNA: TGTGCCAGCAGACTCGGGGCCCCCTATGGCTACACCTTC. Its protein product is CASRLGAPYGYTF.

This chain joins TRBV7-9 and TRBJ1-6; D ambiguous. Germline CDR1 reads SEHNR; CDR2 reads FQNEAQ (reference sequence). Trimming removed 5 bases at V and 7 bases at J, with 12 bases between. There are 14 residues in the CDR3. The CDR3 loop reads CASSLNSPNSPLHF. In DNA, the CDR3 is TGTGCCAGCAGCCTAAACAGCCCCAATTCACCCCTCCACTTT.

With respect to this clonotype: This likely traces to a read error, being one base from a far larger clone. V usage is TRBV6-8 and J usage is TRBJ1-5; 10 nucleotides agree with TRBD1. The length of the CDR3 is 15 residues. Germline loops: CDR1 MNHGY, CDR2 SAAAGT. After removal of 6 bases from V and 6 bases from J, the junction contained 8 bases not matched to a gene. The CDR3 DNA reads as TGTGCCAGCAGCCAGACAGGGGGCTCGGGTCAGCCCCAGCATTTT. It translates to CASSQTGGSGQPQHF.

Regarding this clonotype: This likely came from a read error, as a far larger clone is one base away. The chain employs TRBV7-9 and TRBJ2-2; D remains unclear. The CDR3 is 14 amino acids. Trimming left V 3 bases short and J 5 bases short, with 10 bases between. CDR1 is SEHNR, CDR2 FQNEAQ, per germline (reference sequence). CDR3 protein: CASSFTIGTGELFF. The CDR3 nucleotides are TGTGCCAGCAGCTTTACTATCGGGACCGGGGAGCTGTTTTTT. The full variable domain, its missing parts supplied by reference TRBV7-9 and TRBJ2-2, is DTGVSQNPRHKITKRGQNVTFRCDPISEHNRLYWYRQTLGQGPEFLTYFQNEAQLEKSRLLSDRFSAERPKGSFSTLEIQRTEQGDSAMYLCASSFTIGTGELFFGEGSRLTVL.

This clonotype has a count of ten or more. This chain uses TRBV28 with TRBJ1-2, with D uncertain. Trimming stripped 5 bases from V and 6 bases from J, with 16 bases between. The CDR3 is 14 residues long. Germline assignment: CDR1 MDHEN and CDR2 SYDVKM. CDR3 amino acids: CASSVLPVSNGYTF. The CDR3 nucleotides read TGTGCCAGCAGTGTCCTCCCAGTCTCAAATGGCTACACCTTC.

This clonotype was seen repeatedly, ten times or more. V is TRBV4-3 and J is TRBJ2-1, with 9 positions matching TRBD2. V lost 0 bases to trimming and J lost 3 bases; unmatched junction nucleotides: 21. This CDR3 is built from 22 residues. The germline gives CDR1 LGHNA, CDR2 YSLEER. CDR3 nucleotides: TGCGCCAGCAGCCAAGATTTGGGAATTTCGGCTAGCGGGACCTTTAGCTACAATGAGCAGTTCTTC. It translates to CASSQDLGISASGTFSYNEQFF.

CDR3 DNA: TGTGCCAGCAGTTGGGACAGTTCCTACGAGCAGTACTTC. Protein: CASSWDSSYEQYF. V and J are TRBV28 and TRBJ2-7, with 7 bases aligning to TRBD1. Germline CDR1 reads MDHEN; CDR2 reads SYDVKM. Trimming cost V 4 bases and J 1 base; bases outside gene matches: 1. The CDR3 is 13 amino acids.

The chain couples TRBV6-1 to TRBJ2-7; possibly TRBD2 for D (6 bases). The CDR3 extends over 13 amino acids. Deletions cut 10 bases from V and 2 bases from J, with 15 bases between. The V gene's germline CDR1 is MNHNS and CDR2 SASEGT. The CDR3 DNA reads TGTGCCATCACTTCCGGGACTGCCTACGAGCAGTACTTC. Translating it yields CAITSGTAYEQYF.

This clonotype was seen only once. This chain uses TRBV7-8 with TRBJ2-1; TRBD2 matches at 8 bases. This CDR3 is built from 16 residues. The ends lost 7 bases at V and 2 bases at J; junction bases unmatched: 10. Germline loops: CDR1 SGHVS, CDR2 FQNEAQ. Here the CDR3 DNA reads TGTGCCAGCATCCCGCCGGCGGGAGGTCCCTACAATGAGCAGTTCTTC. Translation: CASIPPAGGPYNEQFF.

By share of the sample, this clonotype is medium-sized. For the CDR3, the DNA is TGTGCCAGCCAGGGGACAGGGGGCGTTTCACCCCTCCACTTT. Its protein is CASQGTGGVSPLHF. The rearrangement uses TRBV6-1 and TRBJ1-6; 12 bases line up with TRBD1. The CDR3 length is 14 residues. The trim removed 8 bases at V and 9 bases at J, leaving 5 bases unmatched. The germline V gene encodes CDR1 MNHNS and CDR2 SASEGT.

The genes are TRBV7-3 and TRBJ2-6; no clear D gene. There are 16 residues in the CDR3. V gave up 4 bases and J gave up 1 base, with 11 bases separating them. Per the germline V gene, CDR1 is SGHTA and CDR2 is FQGTGA. This chain's CDR3 is CASSSLDRSGANVLTF. Here the CDR3 DNA reads TGTGCCAGCAGCTCCCTGGACCGTTCTGGGGCCAACGTCCTGACTTTC.

This clonotype has a count of ten or more. The chain is built from TRBV18 and TRBJ2-5, with a tentative D call TRBD1 (6 bases). The V end lost 2 bases, the J end lost 4 bases, and 17 bases lay between the germline ends. The CDR3 has 16 amino acids. The V gene's germline CDR1 is KGHSH and CDR2 LQKENI. CDR3 nucleotides: TGTGCCAGCTCACCAAACAGGGAAGGAGTGAGAGAGACCCAGTACTTC. Encoded protein: CASSPNREGVRETQYF. Drawing the rest from reference TRBV18 and TRBJ2-5, the complete variable domain is NAGVMQNPRHLVRRRGQEARLRCSPMKGHSHVYWYRQLPEEGLKFMVYLQKENIIDESGMPKERFSAEFPKEGPSILRIQQVVRGDSAAYFCASSPNREGVRETQYFGPGTRLLVL.

With respect to this clonotype: At one end, the junction sequence differs from germline, possibly due to a read error. This sequence joins TRBV7-2 and TRBJ2-5; possible D gene TRBD2, 6 bases. The V gene's germline CDR1 is SGHTA and CDR2 FQGNSA. CDR3 size: 14 residues. The CDR3 DNA sequence: TGTGCCAGCAGCCCCCGGAGGGCTTCTGAGATCCAGTACTTC. Amino acid sequence: CASSPRRASEIQYF. The full variable domain, rest sourced from reference TRBV7-2 and TRBJ2-5, is GAGVSQSPSNKVTEKGKDVELRCDPISGHTALYWYRQSLGQGLEFLIYFQGNSAPDKSGLPSDRFSAERTGGSVSTLTIQRTQQEDSAVYLCASSPRRASEIQYFGPGTRLLVL.

This clonotype is deemed medium-sized. This rearrangement joins TRBV12-3 or TRBV12-4 to TRBJ1-2, with TRBD1 matching over 8 bases. J gave up 5 bases and V 1 base, and 9 bases lay outside the gene matches. CDR3 length: 16 amino acids. This CDR3 is CASSLVSRGLGYGYTF. The DNA for the CDR3 is TGTGCCAGCAGTTTAGTAAGCAGGGGGCTCGGGTATGGCTACACCTTC.

The rearrangement uses TRBV7-3 and TRBJ2-7, with D uncertain. CDR3 length: 13 amino acids. V shed 5 bases and J shed 10 bases, with 18 bases lying between them. CDR1 is SGHTA and CDR2 is FQGTGA in the germline V gene. CDR3 region: CASSPAPSYYQYF. DNA of the CDR3: TGTGCCAGCAGCCCCGCCCCTTCCTACTATCAGTACTTC. The full variable domain, rest sourced from reference TRBV7-3 and TRBJ2-7, is GAGVSQTPSNKVTEKGKYVELRCDPISGHTALYWYRQSLGQGPEFLIYFQGTGAADDSGLPNDRFFAVRPEGSVSTLKIQRTERGDSAVYLCASSPAPSYYQYFGPGTRLTVT.

This clonotype was recorded at least ten times. The chain recombines TRBV6-1 with TRBJ2-1; TRBD2 aligns across 10 bases. The V gene's germline CDR1 is MNHNS and CDR2 SASEGT. The junction had 2 bases not matched to a gene; V was cut back by 2 bases and J by 4 bases. This CDR3 is built from 15 residues. The CDR3 DNA reads as TGTGCCAGCAGTGAACGAGCGGGGGGGTACAATGAGCAGTTCTTC. It is translated as CASSERAGGYNEQFF.

With regard to this clonotype: This likely stems from a read error, as it lies one base from a far larger clone. The J gene is TRBJ2-5, the V gene TRBV11-3, with TRBD2 matching 8 bases. The J call could be wrong; TRBJ2-1 is a better fit for the DNA end. The CDR3 runs to 16 residues. CDR1 is SGHNT and CDR2 is YENEEA in the germline V gene. This CDR3 reads CASSSGLGGGPDEQFF. The DNA of the CDR3 is TGTGCCAGCAGCTCGGGACTAGGGGGAGGGCCGGATGAGCAGTTCTTC.

This chain connects TRBV6-1 to TRBJ2-2, with unresolved D. CDR1 and CDR2 (germline): MNHNS, SASEGT. The CDR3 is made up of 13 amino acids. Trimming took 4 bases from V and 5 from J, leaving 8 bases between them. CDR3 amino acids: CASSGPGTGELFF. The DNA of the CDR3 is TGTGCCAGCAGTGGACCTGGGACCGGGGAGCTGTTTTTT.

Notes on this clonotype: A read error is the likely source, as a far larger clone sits one nucleotide away. This chain links TRBV24-1 with TRBJ2-5, with 11 bases that match TRBD2. The CDR3 is 14 residues long. Germline V gene lookup returns CDR1 KGHDR and CDR2 SFDVKD. The CDR3 loop is CATSTSGSYNERFF. CDR3 nucleotides: TGTGCCACCAGTACTAGCGGGAGTTACAATGAGCGGTTCTTC.